The clone carrying this T cell receptor (beta chain) was found many times. TCRdb called the 5' RACE reads again in MiXCR, with one record for every CDR3 protein. This table has tens of thousands of distinct CDR3 sequences, approximately 9% appearing once. These data are taken from a study of spatial heterogeneity in lung cancer. Time point meaning: blood at routine non-recurrence follow-up after resection. Tumor, nontumor lung or frozen PBMC supplied whole RNA, sequenced without sorting. Trimming pared 4 bases from V and 4 bases from J, leaving 14 bases between. The V gene's germline CDR1 is LGHDT and CDR2 YNNKEL (reference sequence). The CDR3 covers 15 residues.

This TCR derives from a female donor with early-stage non-small cell lung cancer. Specimen: PBMCs, collected at follow-up. The chain uses TRBV3-1 and TRBJ1-3, with no clear D. The CDR3 DNA reads TGTGCCAGCAGCCGGTCCCCGGAGCGGGGAAACACCATATATTTT. Protein: CASSRSPERGNTIYF.